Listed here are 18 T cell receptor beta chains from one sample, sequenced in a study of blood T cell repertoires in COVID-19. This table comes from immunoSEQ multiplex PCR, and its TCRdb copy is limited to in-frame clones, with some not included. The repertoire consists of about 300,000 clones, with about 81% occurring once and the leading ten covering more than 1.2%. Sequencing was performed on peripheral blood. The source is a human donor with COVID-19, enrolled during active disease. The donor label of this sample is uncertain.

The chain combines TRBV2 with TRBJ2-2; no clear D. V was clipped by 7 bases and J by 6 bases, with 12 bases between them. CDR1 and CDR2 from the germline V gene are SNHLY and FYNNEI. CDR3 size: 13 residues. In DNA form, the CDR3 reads TGTGCCAGCACCACTGAGAGCCCCGGGGAGCTGTTTTTT. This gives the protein CASTTESPGELFF. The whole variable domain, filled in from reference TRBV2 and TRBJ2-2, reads EPEVTQTPSHQVTQMGQEVILRCVPISNHLYFYWYRQILGQKVEFLVSFYNNEISEKSEIFDDQFSVERPDGSNFTLKIRSTKLEDSAMYFCASTTESPGELFFGEGSRLTVL.

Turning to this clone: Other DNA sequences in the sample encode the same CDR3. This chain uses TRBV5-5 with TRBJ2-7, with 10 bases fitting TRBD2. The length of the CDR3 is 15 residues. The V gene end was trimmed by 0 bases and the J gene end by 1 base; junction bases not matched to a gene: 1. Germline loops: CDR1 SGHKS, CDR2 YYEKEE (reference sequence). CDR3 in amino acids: CASSLASGSSYEQYF. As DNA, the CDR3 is TGTGCCAGCAGCTTGGCTAGCGGGAGTTCCTACGAGCAGTACTTC.

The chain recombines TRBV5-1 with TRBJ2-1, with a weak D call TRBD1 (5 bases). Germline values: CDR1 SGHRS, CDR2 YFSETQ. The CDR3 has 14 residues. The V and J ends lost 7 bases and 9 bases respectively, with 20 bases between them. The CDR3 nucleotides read TGCGCCAGCTCGTCAAGGGGCCTAGATAGTGAGCAGTTCTTC. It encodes CASSSRGLDSEQFF.

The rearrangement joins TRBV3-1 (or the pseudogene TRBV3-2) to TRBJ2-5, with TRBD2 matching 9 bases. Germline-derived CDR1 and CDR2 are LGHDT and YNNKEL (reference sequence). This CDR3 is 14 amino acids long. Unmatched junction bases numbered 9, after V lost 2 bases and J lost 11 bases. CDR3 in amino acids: CASSQLAGTFSQYF. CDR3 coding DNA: TGTGCCAGCAGCCAACTAGCGGGAACATTTTCTCAGTACTTC.

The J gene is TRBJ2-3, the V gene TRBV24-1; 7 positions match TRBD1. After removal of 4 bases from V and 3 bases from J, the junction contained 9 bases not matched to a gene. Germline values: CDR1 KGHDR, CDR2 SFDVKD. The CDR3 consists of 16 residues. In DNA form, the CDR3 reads TGTGCCACCAGTGACCCAGGCAGGGGGTTTACAGATACGCAGTATTTT. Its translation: CATSDPGRGFTDTQYF.

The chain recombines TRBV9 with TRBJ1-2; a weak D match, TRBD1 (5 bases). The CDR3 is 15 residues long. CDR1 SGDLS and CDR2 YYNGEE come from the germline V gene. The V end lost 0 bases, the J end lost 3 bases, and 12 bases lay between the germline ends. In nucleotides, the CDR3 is TGTGCCAGCAGCGTAGCCCGGGGGTTAGACTATGGCTACACCTTC. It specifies CASSVARGLDYGYTF.

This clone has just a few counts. Written as DNA, the CDR3 is TGTGCCAGCAGCCAAGGGAGGGACCGAAGCACTGAAGCTTTCTTT. This sequence encodes CASSQGRDRSTEAFF. The chain uses TRBV4-2 and TRBJ1-1; TRBD1 is a possible D gene (5 bases). The length of the CDR3 is 15 residues. Trimming took 1 base from V and 4 from J, leaving 13 bases between them. Germline CDR1 is LGHNA and CDR2 is YNFKEQ.

The CDR3: CASSVGRTGGPWDTQYF. CDR3 coding DNA: TGTGCCAGCAGCGTAGGTCGGACAGGGGGTCCGTGGGATACGCAGTATTTT. V usage is TRBV9 and J usage is TRBJ2-3; 10 bases match TRBD1. Germline CDR1 is SGDLS and CDR2 is YYNGEE. This CDR3 contains 17 residues. The trim removed 0 bases at V and 6 bases at J, leaving 10 bases unmatched.

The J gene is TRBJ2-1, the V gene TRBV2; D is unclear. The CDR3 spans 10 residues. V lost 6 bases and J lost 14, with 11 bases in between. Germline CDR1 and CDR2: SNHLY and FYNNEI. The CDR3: CASSYVVEFF. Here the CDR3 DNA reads TGTGCCAGCAGCTATGTGGTGGAGTTCTTC.

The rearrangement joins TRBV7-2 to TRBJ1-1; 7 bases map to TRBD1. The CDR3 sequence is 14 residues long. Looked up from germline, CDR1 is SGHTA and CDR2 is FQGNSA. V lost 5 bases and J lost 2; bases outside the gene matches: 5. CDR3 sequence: CASSTTGDNTEAFF. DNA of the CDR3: TGTGCCAGCAGCACTACAGGGGATAACACTGAAGCTTTCTTT.

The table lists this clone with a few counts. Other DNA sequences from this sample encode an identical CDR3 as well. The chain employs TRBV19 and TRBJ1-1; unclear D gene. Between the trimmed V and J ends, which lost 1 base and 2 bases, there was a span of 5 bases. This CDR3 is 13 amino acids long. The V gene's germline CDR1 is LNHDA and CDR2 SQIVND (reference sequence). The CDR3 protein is CASSIGPNTEAFF. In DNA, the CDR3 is TGTGCCAGTAGTATAGGGCCTAACACTGAAGCTTTCTTT.

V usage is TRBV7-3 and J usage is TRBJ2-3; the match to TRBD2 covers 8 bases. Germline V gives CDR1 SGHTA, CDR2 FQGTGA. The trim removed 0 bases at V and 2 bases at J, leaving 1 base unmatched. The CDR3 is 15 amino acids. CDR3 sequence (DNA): TGTGCCAGCAGCTTAACTAGCGGGGTCACAGATACGCAGTATTTT. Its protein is CASSLTSGVTDTQYF.

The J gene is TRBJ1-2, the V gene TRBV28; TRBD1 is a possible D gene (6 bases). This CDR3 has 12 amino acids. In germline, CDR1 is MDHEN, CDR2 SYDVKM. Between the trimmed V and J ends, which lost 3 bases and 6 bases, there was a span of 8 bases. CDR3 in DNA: TGTGCCAGCAGTTTGACAGGCGATGGCTACACCTTC. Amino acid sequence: CASSLTGDGYTF.

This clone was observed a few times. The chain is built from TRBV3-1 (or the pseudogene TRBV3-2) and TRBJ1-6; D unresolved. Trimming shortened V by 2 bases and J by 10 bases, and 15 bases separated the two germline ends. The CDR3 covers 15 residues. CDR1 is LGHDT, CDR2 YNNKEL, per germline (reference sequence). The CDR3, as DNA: TGTGCCAGCAGCCAACCCGGGATGATACGGTCACCCCTCCACTTT. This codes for CASSQPGMIRSPLHF.

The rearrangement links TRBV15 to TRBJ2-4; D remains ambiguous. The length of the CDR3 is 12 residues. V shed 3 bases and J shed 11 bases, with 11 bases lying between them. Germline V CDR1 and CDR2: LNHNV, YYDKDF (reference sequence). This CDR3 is CATSRSPGVQYF. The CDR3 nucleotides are TGTGCCACCAGCAGGAGCCCGGGTGTTCAGTACTTC.

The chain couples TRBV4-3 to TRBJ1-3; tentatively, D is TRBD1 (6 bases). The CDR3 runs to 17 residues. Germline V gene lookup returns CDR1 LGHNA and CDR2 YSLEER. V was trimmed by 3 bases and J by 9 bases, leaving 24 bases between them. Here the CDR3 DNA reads TGCGCCAGCAGCCAGTCGACAGGCGGCGTGGTTGAGGGCACCATATATTTT. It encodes CASSQSTGGVVEGTIYF.

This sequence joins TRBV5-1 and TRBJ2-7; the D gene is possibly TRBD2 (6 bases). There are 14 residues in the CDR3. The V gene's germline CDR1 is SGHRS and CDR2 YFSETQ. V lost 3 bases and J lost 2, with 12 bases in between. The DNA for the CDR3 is TGCGCCAGCAGCTCCCGGGACTTCACCTACGAGCAGTACTTC. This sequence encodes CASSSRDFTYEQYF.

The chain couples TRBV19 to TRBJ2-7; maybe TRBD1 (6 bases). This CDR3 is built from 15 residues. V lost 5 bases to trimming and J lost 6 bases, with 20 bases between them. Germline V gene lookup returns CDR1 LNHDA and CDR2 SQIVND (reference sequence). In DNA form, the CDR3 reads TGTGCCAGTAGTCCAGGAAGACAGGCTAGGGTCGAGCAGTACTTC. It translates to CASSPGRQARVEQYF. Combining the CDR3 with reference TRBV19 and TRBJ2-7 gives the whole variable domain DGGITQSPKYLFRKEGQNVTLSCEQNLNHDAMYWYRQDPGQGLRLIYYSQIVNDFQKGDIAEGYSVSREKKESFPLTVTSAQKNPTAFYLCASSPGRQARVEQYFGPGTRLTVT.